This TCR beta chain was captured in a study of T-cell reconstitution after alpha-beta-depleted transplantation in children. The TCRbeta library was prepared with unique molecular identifiers. TCRdb reanalysed the PCR reads using MiXCR and keeps one entry per CDR3 protein. This repertoire shows more than 400,000 distinct CDR3 sequences, 43% found once; its top ten account for approximately 25%. Unmatched junction bases numbered 8, after V lost 7 bases and J lost 0 bases. The CDR3 covers 15 residues. As for this clonotype: The antigen is not known.

Findings and limits, study-wide: Surviving recipient T cells and thymic progenitors underlay high day-60 TCRbeta diversity in some patients. One year after transplant, T-cell counts and diversity came mostly from newly produced T cells.

The sequencing used PBMCs, collected before TCRalphabeta/CD19-depleted stem cell transplant. The chain links TRBV12-3 or TRBV12-4 to TRBJ2-7, with TRBD1 matching over 8 bases. The origin of this receptor is a girl aged 2 to 10 with aplastic anemia, due to receive a stem cell transplant. The CDR3 loop is CASTDTGGSSYEQYF. The CDR3 DNA reads as TGTGCCAGCACCGATACAGGGGGGAGCTCCTACGAGCAGTACTTC.